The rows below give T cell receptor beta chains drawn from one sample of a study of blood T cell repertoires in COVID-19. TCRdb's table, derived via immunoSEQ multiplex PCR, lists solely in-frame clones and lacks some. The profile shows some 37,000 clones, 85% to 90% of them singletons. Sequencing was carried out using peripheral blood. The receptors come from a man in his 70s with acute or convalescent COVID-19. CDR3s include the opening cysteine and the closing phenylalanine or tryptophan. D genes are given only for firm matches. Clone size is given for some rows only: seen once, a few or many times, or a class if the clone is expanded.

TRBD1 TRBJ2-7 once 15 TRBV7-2 CASSSGPQGAGEQYF TGTGCCAGCAGCTCCGGCCCTCAGGGGGCAGGCGAGCAGTACTTC
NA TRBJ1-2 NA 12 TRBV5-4 CASSPDSYGYTF TGTGCCAGCAGCCCGGACAGTTATGGCTACACCTTC
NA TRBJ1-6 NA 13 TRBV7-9 CASSSAGLAPLHF TGTGCCAGCAGCTCGGCGGGTTTAGCACCCCTCCACTTT
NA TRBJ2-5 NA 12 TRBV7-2 CASSLSRGTQYF TGTGCCAGCAGCTTGTCCCGGGGGACCCAGTACTTC
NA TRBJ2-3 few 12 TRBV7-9 CASQKSTDTQYF TGTGCCAGCCAGAAAAGTACAGATACGCAGTATTTT
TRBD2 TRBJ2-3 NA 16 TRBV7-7 CASSLGLAGSTDTQYF TGTGCTAGCAGCTTAGGCCTAGCGGGGAGCACAGATACGCAGTATTTT
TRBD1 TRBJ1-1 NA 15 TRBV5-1 CASSLGQGEATEAFF TGCGCCAGCAGCTTGGGGCAGGGGGAGGCCACTGAAGCTTTCTTT
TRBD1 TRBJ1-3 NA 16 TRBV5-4 CASSLRQGALGNTIYF TGTGCCAGCAGCTTGAGGCAGGGGGCGCTTGGAAACACCATATATTTT
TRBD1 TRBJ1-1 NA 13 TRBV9 CASSVGDRVEAFF TGTGCCAGCAGCGTAGGGGACAGAGTTGAAGCTTTCTTT
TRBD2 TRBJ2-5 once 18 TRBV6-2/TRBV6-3 CASSPTLTLAGPQETQYF TGTGCCAGCAGTCCGACACTTACACTAGCGGGGCCACAAGAGACCCAGTACTTC
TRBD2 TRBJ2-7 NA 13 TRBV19 CASSSSGSYEQYF TGTGCCAGTAGTTCTAGCGGCTCCTACGAGCAGTACTTC
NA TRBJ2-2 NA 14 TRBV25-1 CASTSTGFTGELFF TGTGCCAGCACCTCGACCGGGTTCACCGGGGAGCTGTTTTTT
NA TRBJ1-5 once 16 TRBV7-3 CASSCCCGALGQPQHF TGTGCCAGCAGCTGCTGCTGCGGGGCCCTAGGGCAGCCCCAGCATTTT
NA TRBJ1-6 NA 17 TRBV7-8 CASSPSPGGLNSSPLHF TGTGCCAGCAGCCCTAGCCCAGGAGGACTGAACTCTTCACCCCTCCACTTT
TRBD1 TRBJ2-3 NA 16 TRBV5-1 CASSRGTAMSTDTQYF TGCGCCAGCAGCAGGGGGACAGCAATGTCCACAGATACGCAGTATTTT
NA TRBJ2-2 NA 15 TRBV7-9 CASSLGVGDTGELFF TGTGCCAGCAGCTTAGGCGTCGGGGACACCGGGGAGCTGTTTTTT
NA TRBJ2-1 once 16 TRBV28 CASSQAGTSSYNEQFF TGTGCCAGCAGCCAAGCGGGTACCAGCTCCTACAATGAGCAGTTCTTC
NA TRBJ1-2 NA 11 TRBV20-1 CSGFRAVGYTF TGCAGTGGGTTCAGGGCGGTGGGCTACACCTTC
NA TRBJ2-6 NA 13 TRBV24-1 CATSLPGANVLTF TGTGCCACCAGTCTCCCTGGGGCCAACGTCCTGACTTTC
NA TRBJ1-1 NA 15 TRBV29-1 CSVVVPKMRLNEAFF TGCAGCGTTGTGGTTCCCAAAATGCGGCTTAATGAAGCTTTCTTT
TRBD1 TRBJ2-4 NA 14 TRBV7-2 CASSQGDTKNIQYF TGTGCCAGCAGCCAGGGGGACACAAAAAACATTCAGTACTTC
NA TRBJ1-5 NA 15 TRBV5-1 CASSLRGHSNQPQHF TGCGCCAGCAGCTTGAGGGGCCATAGCAATCAGCCCCAGCATTTT
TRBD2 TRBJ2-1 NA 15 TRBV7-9 CASSSGLAGIDEQFF TGTGCCAGCAGCTCCGGACTAGCGGGAATTGATGAGCAGTTCTTC
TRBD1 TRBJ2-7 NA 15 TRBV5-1 CASSLATGGPYEQYF TGCGCCAGCAGCTTGGCTACAGGGGGTCCCTACGAGCAGTACTTC
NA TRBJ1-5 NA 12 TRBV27 CASSTGTQPQHF TGTGCCAGCAGCACAGGGACGCAGCCCCAGCATTTT
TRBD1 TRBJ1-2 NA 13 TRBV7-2 CASSLVGGGGYTF TGTGCCAGCAGCTTAGTAGGGGGCGGCGGCTACACCTTC
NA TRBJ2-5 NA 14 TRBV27 CASSLFPSAETQYF TGTGCCAGCAGTTTATTTCCTAGCGCAGAGACCCAGTACTTC
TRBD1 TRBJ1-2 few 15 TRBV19 CASRLSSQGDYGYTF TGTGCCAGTAGGCTAAGCTCCCAGGGGGACTATGGCTACACCTTC
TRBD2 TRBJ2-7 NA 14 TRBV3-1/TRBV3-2 CASRISGRFYEQYF TGTGCCAGCAGAATAAGCGGGAGGTTTTACGAGCAGTACTTC
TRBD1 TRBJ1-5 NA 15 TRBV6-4 CASSRDREGHQPQHF TGTGCCAGCAGCCGGGACAGGGAAGGACATCAGCCCCAGCATTTT
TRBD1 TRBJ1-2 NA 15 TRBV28 CASTTTGTGNYGYTF TGTGCCAGCACCACCACCGGGACAGGCAACTATGGCTACACCTTC
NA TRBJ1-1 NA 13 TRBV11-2 CASSAKGDTEAFF TGTGCCAGCAGCGCGAAAGGGGACACTGAAGCTTTCTTT
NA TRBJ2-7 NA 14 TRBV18 CASSPRGGAKEQYF TGTGCCAGCTCACCACGGGGGGGCGCAAAGGAGCAGTACTTC
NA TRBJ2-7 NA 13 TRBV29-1 CSVEEDGRYEQYF TGCAGCGTTGAGGAGGACGGTCGCTACGAGCAGTACTTC
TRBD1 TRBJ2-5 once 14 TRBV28 CASDPEGAGETQYF TGTGCCAGCGACCCTGAGGGGGCGGGAGAGACCCAGTACTTC
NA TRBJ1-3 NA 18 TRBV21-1 CASSTRDSPSSSGNTIYF TGTGCCAGCAGCACCCGGGACAGTCCATCAAGCTCTGGAAACACCATATATTTT
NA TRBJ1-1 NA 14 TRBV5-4 CATHRGHMNTEAFF TGTGCCACCCACAGAGGACATATGAACACTGAAGCTTTCTTT
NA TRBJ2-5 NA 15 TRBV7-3 CASSPLGGVRETQYF TGTGCCAGCAGCCCCTTGGGAGGAGTTCGGGAGACCCAGTACTTC
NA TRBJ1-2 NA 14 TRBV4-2 CASSQVSDIYGYTF TGTGCCAGCAGCCAAGTGTCAGATATCTATGGCTACACCTTC
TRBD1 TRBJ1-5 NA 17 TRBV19 CASSMRVGQVPNQPQHF TGTGCCAGTAGTATGCGCGTGGGACAGGTCCCGAATCAGCCCCAGCATTTT
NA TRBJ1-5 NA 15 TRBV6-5 CASSPQGFSNQPQHF TGTGCCAGCAGTCCACAGGGTTTTAGCAATCAGCCCCAGCATTTT
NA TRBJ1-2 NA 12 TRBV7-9 CASSPTNYGYTF TGTGCCAGCAGCCCAACAAACTATGGCTACACCTTC